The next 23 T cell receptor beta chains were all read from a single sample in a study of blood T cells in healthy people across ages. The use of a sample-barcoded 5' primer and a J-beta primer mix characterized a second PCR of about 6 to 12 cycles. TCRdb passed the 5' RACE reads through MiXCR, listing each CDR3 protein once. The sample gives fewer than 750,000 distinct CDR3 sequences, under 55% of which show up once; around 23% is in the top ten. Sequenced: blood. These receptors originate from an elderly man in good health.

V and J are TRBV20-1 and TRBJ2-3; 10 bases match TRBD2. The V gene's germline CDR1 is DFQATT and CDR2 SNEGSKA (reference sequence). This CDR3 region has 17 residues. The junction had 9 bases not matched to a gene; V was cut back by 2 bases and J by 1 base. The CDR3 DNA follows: TGCAGTGCTAGAACCTTAAGGCTAGCGGGGGGCACAGATACGCAGTATTTT. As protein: CSARTLRLAGGTDTQYF.

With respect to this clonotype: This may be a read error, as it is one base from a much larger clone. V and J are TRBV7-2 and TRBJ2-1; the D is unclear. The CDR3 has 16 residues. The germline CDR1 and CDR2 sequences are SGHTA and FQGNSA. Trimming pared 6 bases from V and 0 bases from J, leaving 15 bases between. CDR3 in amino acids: CASRQAAEVSYNEQFF. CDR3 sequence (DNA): TGTGCCAGCAGGCAGGCGGCGGAAGTCTCCTACAATGAGCAGTTCTTC.

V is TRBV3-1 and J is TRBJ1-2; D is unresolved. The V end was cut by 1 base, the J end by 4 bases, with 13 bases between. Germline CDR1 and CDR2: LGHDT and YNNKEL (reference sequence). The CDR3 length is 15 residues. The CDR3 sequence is CASSQAVLQLYGYTF. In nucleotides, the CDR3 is TGTGCCAGCAGCCAAGCTGTATTGCAGCTCTATGGCTACACCTTC.

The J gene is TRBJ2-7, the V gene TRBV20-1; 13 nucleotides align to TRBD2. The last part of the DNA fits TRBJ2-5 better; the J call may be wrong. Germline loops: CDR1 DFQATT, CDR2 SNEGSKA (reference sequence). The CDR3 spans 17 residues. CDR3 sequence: CSARPRLAGGPRGTQYF. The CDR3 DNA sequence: TGCAGTGCTAGACCTAGACTAGCGGGAGGCCCCCGAGGGACCCAGTACTTC.

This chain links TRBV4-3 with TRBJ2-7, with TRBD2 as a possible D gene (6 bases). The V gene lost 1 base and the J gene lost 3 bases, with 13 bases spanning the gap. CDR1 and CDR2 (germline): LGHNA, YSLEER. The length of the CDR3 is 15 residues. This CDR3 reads CASSQVLGLRYEQYF. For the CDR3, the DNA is TGCGCCAGCAGCCAAGTGCTCGGACTACGCTACGAGCAGTACTTC.

For the CDR3, the DNA is TGTGCCAGCAGCCAAATGGGGGAACGGGGAGCTTTCTTT. Translated: CASSQMGERGAFF. The rearrangement uses TRBV14 and TRBJ1-1; a weak D match, TRBD1 (5 bases). Germline V gene lookup returns CDR1 SGHDN and CDR2 FVKESK. The ends were cut back, 2 bases at V and 10 bases at J, with 14 bases in the middle. The CDR3 covers 13 residues.

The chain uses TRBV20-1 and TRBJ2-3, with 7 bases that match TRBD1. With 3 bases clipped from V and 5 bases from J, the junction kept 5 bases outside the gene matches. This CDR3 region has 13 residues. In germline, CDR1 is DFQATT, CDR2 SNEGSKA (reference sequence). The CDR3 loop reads CSARRGPRDTQYF. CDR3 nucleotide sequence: TGCAGTGCTAGGAGGGGGCCTAGAGATACGCAGTATTTT.

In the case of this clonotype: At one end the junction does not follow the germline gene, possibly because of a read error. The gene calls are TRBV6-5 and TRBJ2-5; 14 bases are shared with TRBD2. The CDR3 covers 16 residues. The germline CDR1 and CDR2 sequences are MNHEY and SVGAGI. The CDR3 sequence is CASSKTSGGEKATQYF. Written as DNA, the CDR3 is TGCGCCAGCAGTAAGACTAGCGGGGGGGAAAAAGCGACCCAGTACTTC.

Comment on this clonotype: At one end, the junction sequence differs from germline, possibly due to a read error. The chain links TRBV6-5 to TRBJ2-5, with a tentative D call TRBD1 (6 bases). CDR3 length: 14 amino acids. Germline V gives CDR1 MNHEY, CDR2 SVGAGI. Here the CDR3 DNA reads TGTGTCAGCAGTTACAGGGTAGGAGAAAGGACCCAGTACTTC. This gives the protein CVSSYRVGERTQYF.

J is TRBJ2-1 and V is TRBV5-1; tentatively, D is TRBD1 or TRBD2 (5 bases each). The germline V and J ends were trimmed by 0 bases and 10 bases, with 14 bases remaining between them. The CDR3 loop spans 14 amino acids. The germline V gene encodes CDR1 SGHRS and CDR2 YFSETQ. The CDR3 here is CASSLGQGVGEQFF. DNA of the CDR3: TGCGCCAGCAGCTTGGGGCAGGGAGTAGGAGAGCAGTTCTTC.

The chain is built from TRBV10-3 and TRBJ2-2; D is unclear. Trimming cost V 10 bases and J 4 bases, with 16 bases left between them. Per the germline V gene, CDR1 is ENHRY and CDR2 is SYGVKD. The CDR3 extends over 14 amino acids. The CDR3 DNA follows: TGTGCCAGTTCGCAGATTAAAGGCACCGGGGAGCTGTTTTTT. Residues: CASSQIKGTGELFF.

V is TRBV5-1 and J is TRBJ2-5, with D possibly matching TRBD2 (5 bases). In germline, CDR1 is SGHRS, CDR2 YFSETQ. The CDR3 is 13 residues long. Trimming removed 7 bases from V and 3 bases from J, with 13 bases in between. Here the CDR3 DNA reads TGCGCCAGCCGCGAACGGGGTAAAGAGACCCAGTACTTC. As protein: CASRERGKETQYF.

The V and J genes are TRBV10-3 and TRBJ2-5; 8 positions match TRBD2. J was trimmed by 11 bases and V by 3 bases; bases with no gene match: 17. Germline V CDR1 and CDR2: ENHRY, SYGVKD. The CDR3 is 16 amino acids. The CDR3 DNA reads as TGTGCCATCAGTGACCCCCAGATAGCGGGGAGGAATGAGCAGTACTTC. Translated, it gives CAISDPQIAGRNEQYF.

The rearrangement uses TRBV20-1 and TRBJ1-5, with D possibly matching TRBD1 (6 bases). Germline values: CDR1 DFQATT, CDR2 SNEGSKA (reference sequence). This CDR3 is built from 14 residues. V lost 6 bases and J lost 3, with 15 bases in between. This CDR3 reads CSATTGFSNQPQHF. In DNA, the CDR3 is TGCAGTGCAACGACAGGATTTTCCAATCAGCCCCAGCATTTT.

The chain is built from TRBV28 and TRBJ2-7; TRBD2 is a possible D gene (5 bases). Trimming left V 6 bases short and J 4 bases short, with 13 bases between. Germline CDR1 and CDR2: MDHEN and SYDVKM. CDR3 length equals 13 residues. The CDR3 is CASSRGGVYEQYF. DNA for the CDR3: TGTGCCAGCAGCCGGGGTGGGGTTTACGAGCAGTACTTC.

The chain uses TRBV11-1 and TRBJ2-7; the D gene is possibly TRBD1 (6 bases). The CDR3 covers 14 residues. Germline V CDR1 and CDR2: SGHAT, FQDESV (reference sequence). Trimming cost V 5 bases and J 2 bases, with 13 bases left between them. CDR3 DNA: TGTGCCAGCAGCCTACAGGGTTCTCCCTACGAGCAGTACTTC. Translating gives CASSLQGSPYEQYF.

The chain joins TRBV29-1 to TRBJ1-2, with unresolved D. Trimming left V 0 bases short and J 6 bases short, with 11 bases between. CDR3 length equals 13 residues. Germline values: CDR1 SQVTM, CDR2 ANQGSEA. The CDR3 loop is CSVEDGGFDGYTF. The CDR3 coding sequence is TGCAGCGTTGAAGATGGAGGGTTTGATGGCTACACCTTC.

CDR3 loop: CASSQDTAPGDHDTQYF. CDR3 nucleotides: TGCGCCAGCAGCCAAGACACCGCCCCAGGGGACCACGATACGCAGTATTTT. This chain uses TRBV4-1 with TRBJ2-3; tentatively, D is TRBD1 (6 bases). The CDR3 has 17 residues. V gave up 0 bases and J gave up 6 bases, with 19 bases separating them. From germline, CDR1 is MGHRA and CDR2 YSYEKL.

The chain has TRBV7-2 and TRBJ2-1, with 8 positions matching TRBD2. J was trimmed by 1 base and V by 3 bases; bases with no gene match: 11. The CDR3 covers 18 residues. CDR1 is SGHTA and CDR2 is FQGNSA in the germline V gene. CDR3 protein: CASSFRSGTRLSYNEQFF. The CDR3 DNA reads TGTGCCAGCAGCTTCCGCTCCGGGACTAGGTTGTCCTACAATGAGCAGTTCTTC.

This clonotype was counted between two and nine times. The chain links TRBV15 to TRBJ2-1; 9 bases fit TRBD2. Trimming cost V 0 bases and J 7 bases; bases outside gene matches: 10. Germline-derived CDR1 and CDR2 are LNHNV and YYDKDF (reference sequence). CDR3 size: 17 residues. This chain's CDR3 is CATSRDLSAGGGNEQFF. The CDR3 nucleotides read TGTGCCACCAGCAGAGATTTGTCAGCGGGGGGTGGAAATGAGCAGTTCTTC.

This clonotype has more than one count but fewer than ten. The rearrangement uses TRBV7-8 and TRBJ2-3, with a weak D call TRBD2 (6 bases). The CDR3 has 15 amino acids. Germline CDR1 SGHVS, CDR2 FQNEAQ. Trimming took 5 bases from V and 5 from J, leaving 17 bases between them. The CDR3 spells CASSPSREHKDTQYF. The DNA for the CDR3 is TGTGCCAGCAGCCCGAGCCGGGAGCATAAAGATACGCAGTATTTT.

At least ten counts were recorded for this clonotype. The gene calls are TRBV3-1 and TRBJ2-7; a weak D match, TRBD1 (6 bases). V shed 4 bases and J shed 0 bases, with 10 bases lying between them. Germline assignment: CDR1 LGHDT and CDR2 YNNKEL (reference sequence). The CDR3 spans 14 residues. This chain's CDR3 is CASSPDRFSYEQYF. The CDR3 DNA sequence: TGTGCCAGCAGCCCGGACAGATTCTCCTACGAGCAGTACTTC.

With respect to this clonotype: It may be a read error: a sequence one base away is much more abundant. The CDR3 bases are TGTGCCAGCAGTTACTTTGGGACAGGGGAGGACGAGCAGTGCTTC. Its translation is CASSYFGTGEDEQCF. The V and J genes are TRBV6-2 or TRBV6-3 and TRBJ2-7, with 10 bases identical to TRBD1. This CDR3 has 15 residues. Germline V CDR1 and CDR2: MNHEY, SVGEGT.